Listed below are T cell receptor beta chains from one sample, sequenced in a study of T cell responses to AZD1222 COVID-19 vaccine. Measured with immunoSEQ multiplex PCR; TCRdb has only the in-frame clones, and not every one. This table has around 150,000 clones, roughly 90% appearing once. The starting material was peripheral blood, obtained on day 0 of AZD1222 vaccination. Source of these receptors: an adult in good health. The CDR3 runs from the conserved cysteine through the conserved F or W. Each record gives: V gene, clone size, D gene, J gene, CDR3 DNA, CDR3 protein. A D gene is named only where the DNA matches it firmly. Rows give clone size only sometimes, using once, few, many, or a class for an expanded clone.

V: TRBV27; size: .; D: TRBD2; J: TRBJ2-3; DNA: TGTGCCAGCGGCCAGCGGGAGGTTCTCTCAGATACGCAGTATTTT; CDR3: CASGQREVLSDTQYF
V: TRBV7-8; size: .; D: TRBD1; J: TRBJ1-2; DNA: TGTGCCAGCAGCTTAGCCCAGGGGGGAAACTATGGCTACACCTTC; CDR3: CASSLAQGGNYGYTF
V: TRBV28; size: .; D: .; J: TRBJ2-7; DNA: TGTGCCAGCAGCACCAACCGGTGGTCCGCCTCCTACGAGCAGTACTTC; CDR3: CASSTNRWSASYEQYF
V: TRBV3-1/TRBV3-2; size: once; D: .; J: TRBJ2-5; DNA: TGTGCCAGCAGCCAAGATCGTGGGCAGTCAGAGACCCAGTACTTC; CDR3: CASSQDRGQSETQYF
V: TRBV6-6; size: .; D: .; J: TRBJ1-2; DNA: TGTGCCAGCACCCTGGGGAGGTCGGATTATGGCTACACCTTC; CDR3: CASTLGRSDYGYTF
V: TRBV13; size: once; D: TRBD2; J: TRBJ2-2; DNA: TGTGCCAGCAGCTTAGGCCCGGGACTAGCGGGGGGGCGTCGCACCGGGGAGCTGTTTTTT; CDR3: CASSLGPGLAGGRRTGELFF
V: TRBV9; size: once; D: .; J: TRBJ2-1; DNA: TGTGCCAGCAGCGTAACTCAGGGCAATGAGCAGTTCTTC; CDR3: CASSVTQGNEQFF
V: TRBV2; size: .; D: .; J: TRBJ1-2; DNA: TGTGCCAGGCGCCCAGACTATGGCTACACCTTC; CDR3: CARRPDYGYTF
V: TRBV5-1; size: .; D: .; J: TRBJ2-2; DNA: TGCGCCAGCAGCTTGGCCTCGAGGGGGGTAGGCACCGGGGAGCTGTTTTTT; CDR3: CASSLASRGVGTGELFF
V: TRBV12-3/TRBV12-4; size: once; D: .; J: TRBJ2-7; DNA: TGTGCCAGCAGCAGACAGGAGCTCTACGAGCAGTACTTC; CDR3: CASSRQELYEQYF
V: TRBV12-2; size: .; D: .; J: TRBJ2-1; DNA: TGTGCAAGTCGCTTATGGGGACAGGGGGAGGGTTGCTCCAAGTCCCATGAGCAGTTCTTC; CDR3: CASRLWGQGEGCSKSHEQFF
V: TRBV28; size: .; D: .; J: TRBJ1-5; DNA: TGTGCCAGCAGTCCACATAGTAGCAATCAGCCCCAGCATTTT; CDR3: CASSPHSSNQPQHF
V: TRBV4-2; size: .; D: TRBD1; J: TRBJ1-5; DNA: TGTGCCAGCAGCCCTGGAGGGGGACAGGGTAGCAATCAGCCCCAGCATTTT; CDR3: CASSPGGGQGSNQPQHF
V: TRBV2; size: once; D: TRBD1; J: TRBJ1-5; DNA: TGTGCCAGCAGTGTAGGACAGGGTACCGGTCAGCCCCAGCATTTT; CDR3: CASSVGQGTGQPQHF
V: TRBV7-9; size: .; D: TRBD1; J: TRBJ1-1; DNA: TGTGCCAGCAGCCTCGGGGGCTCTTCCTACAGGGGGAGTACTGAAGCTTTCTTT; CDR3: CASSLGGSSYRGSTEAFF
V: TRBV10-3; size: .; D: .; J: TRBJ1-2; DNA: TGTGCCATCAGTGGAGAGTCGGGCTACACCTTC; CDR3: CAISGESGYTF
V: TRBV10-3; size: .; D: .; J: TRBJ1-5; DNA: TGTGCCATCAGTGAGTCAACGGTACAGCCCCAGCATTTT; CDR3: CAISESTVQPQHF
V: TRBV2; size: .; D: TRBD1; J: TRBJ2-2; DNA: TGTGCCAGCAGCATGGGACAGGGGGCGGTTCTAGGGGAGCTGTTTTTT; CDR3: CASSMGQGAVLGELFF
V: TRBV18; size: .; D: TRBD2; J: TRBJ2-2; DNA: TGTGCCAGCTCACCCCTAGCGGATAACACCGGGGAGCTGTTTTTT; CDR3: CASSPLADNTGELFF
V: TRBV24-1; size: .; D: .; J: TRBJ1-5; DNA: TGTGCCACAGGGAATAGCAATCAGCCCCAGCATTTT; CDR3: CATGNSNQPQHF
V: TRBV4-1; size: .; D: .; J: TRBJ2-3; DNA: TGCGCCAGCAGCCCGGACGGGACCAACACAGATACGCAGTATTTT; CDR3: CASSPDGTNTDTQYF
V: TRBV6-5; size: .; D: .; J: TRBJ1-4; DNA: TGTGCCAGCAGTTATGGCGGGGGCAGCAGGGAAAAACTGTTTTTT; CDR3: CASSYGGGSREKLFF
V: TRBV28; size: .; D: TRBD1; J: TRBJ1-2; DNA: TGTGCCAGCAGTTTATACGACAGGGGGCGGGGTGGCTACACCTTC; CDR3: CASSLYDRGRGGYTF
V: TRBV14; size: .; D: .; J: TRBJ1-1; DNA: TGTGCCAGCAGCCAAGATCGAGGGGACACTGAAGCTTTCTTT; CDR3: CASSQDRGDTEAFF
V: TRBV7-9; size: .; D: TRBD1; J: TRBJ1-2; DNA: TGTGCCAGCAGCTACTTTCCCGGGACAGGGGCTAATGGCTACACCTTC; CDR3: CASSYFPGTGANGYTF
V: TRBV19; size: .; D: .; J: TRBJ2-2; DNA: TGTGCCAGTAGTAATCCTGATGGTTACACCGGGGAGCTGTTTTTT; CDR3: CASSNPDGYTGELFF
V: TRBV11-2; size: .; D: .; J: TRBJ2-7; DNA: TGTGCCAGCAGTCTGGACAGAAAGAGCTCCTACGAGCAGTACTTC; CDR3: CASSLDRKSSYEQYF
V: TRBV7-9; size: once; D: .; J: TRBJ2-7; DNA: TGTGCCAGCAGCTTAGTGCCCTCCTACGAGCAGTACTTC; CDR3: CASSLVPSYEQYF
V: TRBV6-5; size: .; D: TRBD1; J: TRBJ1-4; DNA: TGTGCCAGCAGTTTCCTGACAGGGAGTGAAAAACTGTTTTTT; CDR3: CASSFLTGSEKLFF
V: TRBV9; size: once; D: TRBD1; J: TRBJ1-2; DNA: TGTGCCAGCAGCGCACCAACGGACAGGGGGCGCTTCTATGGCTACACCTTC; CDR3: CASSAPTDRGRFYGYTF
V: TRBV19; size: .; D: .; J: TRBJ1-6; DNA: TGTGCCAGTAGTATAGTCGGATTAGAAGCCCTCGGGTCACCCCTCCACTTT; CDR3: CASSIVGLEALGSPLHF
V: TRBV5-6; size: .; D: TRBD1; J: TRBJ2-7; DNA: TGTGCCAGCAGCTTGGCCTTGAGACAGGGGGCCCCCTACGAGCAGTACTTC; CDR3: CASSLALRQGAPYEQYF
V: TRBV9; size: .; D: .; J: TRBJ1-5; DNA: TGTGCCAGCAGCGTAGACGGTTGGGGGGAGATTGGCAATCAGCCCCAGCATTTT; CDR3: CASSVDGWGEIGNQPQHF